This TCR beta chain was identified in a study of control samples from healthy donors and cancer patients. Generated by immunoSEQ multiplex PCR, the TCRdb table keeps only in-frame clones and is missing some. The sample lists about 84,000 clones; 91% were seen once. This clone was seen only once. Germline V gene lookup returns CDR1 ENHRY and CDR2 SYGVKD. The CDR3 sequence is 13 residues long. V shed 10 bases, J shed 5 bases, and the junction held 9 bases outside the gene matches. Sequenced: blood. This clonotype was obtained from a man younger than 40 in good health. The V call is TRBV10-3, the J call TRBJ2-5, with 8 bases that match TRBD1. CDR3 DNA sequence: TGTGCCACCAGGGGGCGAGGGGATGAGACCCAGTACTTC. Protein sequence: CATRGRGDETQYF.